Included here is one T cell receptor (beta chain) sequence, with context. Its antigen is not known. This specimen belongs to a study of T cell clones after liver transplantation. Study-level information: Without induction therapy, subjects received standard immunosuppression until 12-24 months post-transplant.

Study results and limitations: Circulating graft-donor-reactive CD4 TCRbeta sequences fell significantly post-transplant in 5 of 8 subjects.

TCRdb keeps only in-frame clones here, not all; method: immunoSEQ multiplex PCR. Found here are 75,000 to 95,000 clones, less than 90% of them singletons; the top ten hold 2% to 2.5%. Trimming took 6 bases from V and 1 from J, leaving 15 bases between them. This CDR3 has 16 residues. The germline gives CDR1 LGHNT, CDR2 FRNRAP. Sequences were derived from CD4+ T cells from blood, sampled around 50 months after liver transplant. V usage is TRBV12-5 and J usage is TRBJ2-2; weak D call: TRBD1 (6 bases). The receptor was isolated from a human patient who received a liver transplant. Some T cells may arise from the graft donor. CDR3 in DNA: TGTGCTAGTGGCCCGGACAGAGTGCGGAACACCGGGGAGCTGTTTTTT. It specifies CASGPDRVRNTGELFF.